This passage covers 18 T cell receptor beta chains from one sample sequenced in a study of T-cell memory formation after mild COVID-19. MiXCR, applied by TCRdb to the 5' RACE reads, yields one record per CDR3 protein. The sample lists hundreds of thousands of distinct CDR3 sequences; roughly 20% were seen once. Specimen: PBMCs or a T cell subset sorted from them (not recorded which). These receptors all come from an adult woman who had mild COVID-19 (a few samples of this study predate the infection). Cell type and time point are not known.

The rearrangement uses TRBV20-1 and TRBJ2-7, with D unresolved. The V and J ends lost 5 bases and 3 bases respectively, with 17 bases between them. CDR3 size: 14 residues. In germline, CDR1 is DFQATT, CDR2 SNEGSKA (reference sequence). This CDR3 reads CSAAPGTNHYEQYF. The CDR3 coding sequence is TGCAGTGCTGCGCCCGGTACTAACCACTACGAGCAGTACTTC.

The V and J genes are TRBV11-1 and TRBJ2-1; 7 nucleotides match TRBD2. With V trimmed by 8 bases and J by 5 bases, 18 bases remained unmatched. The CDR3 is 17 amino acids. Germline CDR1 and CDR2: SGHAT and FQDESV (reference sequence). The CDR3 spells CASQEGGGAHSHNEQFF. CDR3 coding DNA: TGTGCCAGCCAGGAGGGCGGGGGTGCACATTCTCACAATGAGCAGTTCTTC.

This clonotype occurred a few times. V and J are TRBV3-1 and TRBJ2-7, with 7 bases matching TRBD1. Germline V gene sequence: CDR1 LGHDT, CDR2 YNNKEL (reference sequence). V lost 5 bases, J lost 0 bases, and 4 bases stayed unmatched. The CDR3 has 14 amino acids. The CDR3 bases are TGTGCCAGCAGCGAGGGGACAGTCTCCTACGAGCAGTACTTC. Translating gives CASSEGTVSYEQYF.

This clonotype was seen a handful of times. V and J are TRBV20-1 and TRBJ2-2; 8 nucleotides match TRBD1. The CDR3 sequence is 18 residues long. The germline V gene has CDR1 DFQATT and CDR2 SNEGSKA (reference sequence). V shed 0 bases, J shed 0 bases, and the junction held 9 bases outside the gene matches. The CDR3 sequence: CSARESDRGWANTGELFF. The DNA for the CDR3 is TGCAGTGCTAGAGAGAGCGACAGGGGCTGGGCGAACACCGGGGAGCTGTTTTTT.

This clonotype was found a few times. Here the CDR3 reads CASSAYRGADYEQYF. In DNA, the CDR3 is TGTGCCAGCAGTGCCTATCGGGGGGCCGACTACGAGCAGTACTTC. This sequence joins TRBV6-2 or TRBV6-3 and TRBJ2-7; weak D call: TRBD2 (7 bases). V lost 5 bases and J lost 3, with 17 bases in between. Per germline, CDR1 MNHEY and CDR2 SVGEGT. The CDR3 consists of 15 residues.

This clonotype has a handful of counts. The V call is TRBV12-3 or TRBV12-4, the J call TRBJ2-7; weak D call: TRBD2 (6 bases). The CDR3 sequence is 14 residues long. Between the trimmed V and J ends, which lost 3 bases and 7 bases, there was a span of 16 bases. DNA of the CDR3: TGTGCCAGCAGTTTCACTAGCAGGCCAGAAGAGCAGTACTTC. Amino acids: CASSFTSRPEEQYF.

The rearrangement joins TRBV7-9 to TRBJ1-1, with D uncertain. The CDR3 consists of 14 residues. The germline V gene has CDR1 SEHNR and CDR2 FQNEAQ (reference sequence). The V end lost 5 bases, the J end lost 4 bases, and 14 bases lay between the germline ends. CDR3 residues: CASSLPSGSTEAFF. In DNA form, the CDR3 reads TGTGCCAGCAGCCTTCCGTCCGGGAGCACTGAAGCTTTCTTT.

The V gene is TRBV2, the J gene TRBJ2-5, with 12 bases lining up with TRBD2. The CDR3 length is 14 residues. V shed 6 bases and J 5 bases; nucleotides not matched to a gene: 4. Per germline, CDR1 SNHLY and CDR2 FYNNEI. CDR3 DNA: TGTGCCAGCAGCTCCGGGACTAGCGGGGAGACCCAGTACTTC. Its protein is CASSSGTSGETQYF.

The DNA of the CDR3 is TGTGCCAGCAGTAGGGCTCGGGACAATCAGCCCCAGCATTTT. Protein sequence: CASSRARDNQPQHF. The chain carries TRBV6-1 and TRBJ1-5; D unclear. This CDR3 spans 14 amino acids. Germline V gives CDR1 MNHNS, CDR2 SASEGT. V was trimmed by 5 bases and J by 3 bases, leaving 11 bases between them.

The rearrangement joins TRBV12-3 or TRBV12-4 to TRBJ1-1; D possibly corresponds to TRBD1 (5 bases). The CDR3 length is 14 residues. Trimming left V 1 base short and J 6 bases short, with 12 bases between. CDR3 region: CASSLDGGGSEAFF. The CDR3 DNA sequence: TGTGCCAGCAGTTTAGATGGGGGGGGATCTGAAGCTTTCTTT.

This clonotype has just one count. The CDR3 DNA sequence: TGTGCCAGCAGTCCTACGCACTACGAGCAGTACTTC. As protein: CASSPTHYEQYF. The chain has TRBV2 and TRBJ2-7; D unclear. Per germline, CDR1 SNHLY and CDR2 FYNNEI. Trimming stripped 5 bases from V and 3 bases from J, with 8 bases between. The CDR3 covers 12 residues. Full variable domain (remainder filled in from reference TRBV2 and TRBJ2-7): EPEVTQTPSHQVTQMGQEVILRCVPISNHLYFYWYRQILGQKVEFLVSFYNNEISEKSEIFDDQFSVERPDGSNFTLKIRSTKLEDSAMYFCASSPTHYEQYFGPGTRLTVT.

The rearrangement joins TRBV12-3 or TRBV12-4 to TRBJ2-3; 9 bases align to TRBD2. Trimming removed 3 bases from V and 0 bases from J; junction bases left unmatched: 4. This CDR3 comprises 16 residues. CDR3 in DNA: TGTGCCAGCAGTTTTCCCCTAGCGGGGAGCACAGATACGCAGTATTTT. It translates to CASSFPLAGSTDTQYF.

The V call is TRBV13, the J call TRBJ2-5; 11 nucleotides match TRBD2. The CDR3 is 16 amino acids. Germline-derived CDR1 and CDR2 are PRHDT and FYEKMQ (reference sequence). V lost 4 bases, J lost 1 base, and 5 bases stayed unmatched. In nucleotides, the CDR3 is TGTGCCAGCAGCTGGCGAGGACTAGCGGGCCAAGAGACCCAGTACTTC. Protein product: CASSWRGLAGQETQYF.

The chain combines TRBV5-6 with TRBJ2-3; D is perhaps TRBD1 or TRBD2 (5 bases each). CDR1 and CDR2 (germline): SGHDT, YYEEEE. The CDR3 is made up of 16 amino acids. V lost 2 bases to trimming and J lost 2 bases, with 15 bases between them. In DNA, the CDR3 is TGTGCCAGCAGCTTACCGGGGCAGGGAATCACAGATACGCAGTATTTT. Its translation is CASSLPGQGITDTQYF.

CDR3 sequence: CASSLSGLDTYNEQFF. DNA of the CDR3: TGTGCCAGCAGTTTATCCGGCCTAGACACCTACAATGAGCAGTTCTTC. The chain joins TRBV12-3 or TRBV12-4 to TRBJ2-1; D remains unclear. This CDR3 is built from 16 residues. Trimming took 2 bases from V and 2 from J, leaving 13 bases between them.

The V gene is TRBV30, the J gene TRBJ1-1; D gene uncertain. The V end lost 0 bases, the J end lost 7 bases, and 6 bases lay between the germline ends. The CDR3 spans 11 residues. CDR1 and CDR2 (germline): GTSNPN, SVGIG (reference sequence). The CDR3, as DNA: TGTGCCTGGAGTGTGGGAATTGAAGCTTTCTTT. It is translated as CAWSVGIEAFF. Complete variable domain (other parts from reference TRBV30 and TRBJ1-1): SQTIHQWPATLVQPVGSPLSLECTVEGTSNPNLYWYRQAAGRGLQLLFYSVGIGQISSEVPQNLSASRPQDRQFILSSKKLLLSDSGFYLCAWSVGIEAFFGQGTRLTVV.

The chain links TRBV6-1 to TRBJ1-2; 10 positions agree with TRBD1. This CDR3 is built from 15 residues. Germline CDR1 is MNHNS and CDR2 is SASEGT. With 0 bases clipped from V and 3 bases from J, the junction kept 1 base outside the gene matches. In nucleotides, the CDR3 is TGTGCCAGCAGTGAAGCGGACAGGGGGTACTATGGCTACACCTTC. Protein: CASSEADRGYYGYTF.

The rearrangement uses TRBV9 and TRBJ2-3; D ambiguous. The V and J ends lost 0 bases and 7 bases respectively, with 9 bases between them. Germline CDR1 is SGDLS and CDR2 is YYNGEE. The CDR3 sequence is 13 residues long. The CDR3 bases are TGTGCCAGCAGCGTAGGGCCGGAACATACGCAGTATTTT. This encodes CASSVGPEHTQYF.